These T cell receptor beta chains were read from a single sample in a study of T-cell reconstitution after alpha-beta-depleted transplantation in children. TCRdb re-analysed the PCR reads in MiXCR, keeping a single row per CDR3 protein. The sample lists about 540,000 distinct CDR3 sequences, 15% to 20% occurring once. Source: PBMCs from the stem cell graft donor, taken from the stem cell graft. These receptors were collected from a human donor who donated a stem cell graft to a child with acute lymphoblastic leukemia. The CDR3 runs from the conserved cysteine through the conserved F or W. D genes are given only for firm matches. Not every row has a clone size; where given, it reads once, few, many or a size class.

J,size,V,D,DNA,CDR3
TRBJ1-5,few,TRBV20-1,TRBD1,TGCAGTGCTCCAGGGGGTCGGGGCTATAGCAATCAGCCCCAGCATTTT,CSAPGGRGYSNQPQHF
TRBJ2-7,.,TRBV2,TRBD2,TGTGCCAGCGACGGGGGGAGCTCCTACGAGCAGTACTTC,CASDGGSSYEQYF
TRBJ2-1,few,TRBV6-1,.,TGTGCCAGCAGCCCTGAACGGAGGCCGGGCAATGAGCAGTTCTTC,CASSPERRPGNEQFF
TRBJ2-5,few,TRBV5-1,TRBD1,TGCGCCAGCAGCCCAGGGGACAGGGGCTCCCGGGAGACCCAGTACTTC,CASSPGDRGSRETQYF
TRBJ1-1,.,TRBV7-6,.,TGTGCCAGCAGCCCGCGTAGTGGCGGCGTGAACACTGAAGCTTTCTTT,CASSPRSGGVNTEAFF
TRBJ2-1,few,TRBV21-1,.,TGTGCCAGCAGCACTGAGCGGGGTAGCTCCTACAATGAGCAGTTCTTC,CASSTERGSSYNEQFF
TRBJ1-6,few,TRBV5-4,.,TGTGCCAGCAGCTTGTTCAATTCACCCCTCCACTTT,CASSLFNSPLHF
TRBJ2-7,few,TRBV25-1,TRBD2,TGTGCCAGCAGTGAAACCCTAGCGGGGACCCGGGAGCAGTACTTC,CASSETLAGTREQYF
TRBJ2-7,few,TRBV6-5,.,TGTGCCAGCAGATCCTCATCCGGGACATCGCAACAGTACTTC,CASRSSSGTSQQYF
TRBJ1-5,few,TRBV6-2/TRBV6-3,.,TGTGCCAGCAGTTACGGGGCGGGGGGGCAGCCCCAGCATTTT,CASSYGAGGQPQHF
TRBJ2-1,few,TRBV29-1,.,TGCAGCGTTGACGATTATCCGAACAATGAGCAGTTCTTC,CSVDDYPNNEQFF
TRBJ2-7,few,TRBV13,TRBD1,TGTGCCAGCAGCACCACGGACAGGGAGCAGTACTTC,CASSTTDREQYF
TRBJ2-1,few,TRBV15,.,TGTGCCACCAGCAGAGATGGGGGAACCTACAATGAGCAGTTCTTC,CATSRDGGTYNEQFF
TRBJ1-2,.,TRBV27,.,TGTGCCAGCCGCCGAGGGTATGGCGGCTACACCTTC,CASRRGYGGYTF
TRBJ1-4,few,TRBV5-1,TRBD1,TGCGCCAGCAGCTTGGTAGGGACAGGGGGCGCGGCTAATGAAAAACTGTTTTTT,CASSLVGTGGAANEKLFF
TRBJ2-3,few,TRBV20-1,.,TGCAGTGCGGAAACTTGGGGGGATACGCAGTATTTT,CSAETWGDTQYF
TRBJ1-2,.,TRBV27,TRBD1,TGTGCCAGCAGTTTAAAGGGGGCGCAAAACTATGGCTACACCTTC,CASSLKGAQNYGYTF
TRBJ2-7,few,TRBV7-6,TRBD2,TGTGCCAGCAGCTTATTCCCCGGGGCTAGCGGAGACTACGAGCAGTACTTC,CASSLFPGASGDYEQYF
TRBJ1-1,few,TRBV7-8,.,TGTGCCAGCAGCTTATATAAAGTGCCGGTATCCACTGAAGCTTTCTTT,CASSLYKVPVSTEAFF
TRBJ1-1,.,TRBV7-6,.,TGTGCCAGCACCCTAGGGGATAACACTGAAGCTTTCTTT,CASTLGDNTEAFF
TRBJ2-2,.,TRBV6-5,.,TGTGCCAGCAGTTACTCTGACGGAGGCACCGGGGAGCTGTTTTTT,CASSYSDGGTGELFF
TRBJ2-1,.,TRBV7-2,TRBD1,TGTGCCAGCAGCGGCTGGGACAGCTACAATGAGCAGTTCTTC,CASSGWDSYNEQFF
TRBJ2-2,.,TRBV12-3/TRBV12-4,.,TGTGCCAGCAATCAGTTTATCGCGCCCGGGGAGCTGTTTTTT,CASNQFIAPGELFF
TRBJ2-5,.,TRBV5-1,.,TGCGCCAGCAGCTTTGGCTCGGGAACCCAAGAGACCCAGTACTTC,CASSFGSGTQETQYF
TRBJ2-7,few,TRBV12-3/TRBV12-4,.,TGTGCCAGCATTGGTGCCCCTCGCTACGAGCAGTACTTC,CASIGAPRYEQYF